The present T cell receptor (beta chain) was sequenced within a study of immune evolution from preneoplasia to lung adenocarcinoma. Study-level points and caveats: Compared with EGFR-mutant or double wild-type lesions, KRAS-mutant nodules were more clonal.

Note on this clone: Its antigen is not identified.

Using immunoSEQ multiplex PCR, the repertoire was profiled, and TCRdb retains in-frame clones only, with some absent. The data show thousands of clones, around four fifths seen once. CDR3 size: 16 residues. Looked up from germline, CDR1 is GTSNPN and CDR2 is SVGIG (reference sequence). The J segment lost 0 bases and the V segment lost 0 bases, leaving 7 bases of the junction unmatched. V usage is TRBV30 and J usage is TRBJ1-2, with 7 bases matching TRBD1. The sample comprised FFPE lung adenocarcinoma in situ tissue. The clonotype originates from a person aged 60 to 85 with lung adenocarcinoma. This CDR3 is CAWSVGGGGSNYGYTF. CDR3 nucleotides: TGTGCCTGGAGTGTAGGAGGGGGCGGATCTAACTATGGCTACACCTTC.